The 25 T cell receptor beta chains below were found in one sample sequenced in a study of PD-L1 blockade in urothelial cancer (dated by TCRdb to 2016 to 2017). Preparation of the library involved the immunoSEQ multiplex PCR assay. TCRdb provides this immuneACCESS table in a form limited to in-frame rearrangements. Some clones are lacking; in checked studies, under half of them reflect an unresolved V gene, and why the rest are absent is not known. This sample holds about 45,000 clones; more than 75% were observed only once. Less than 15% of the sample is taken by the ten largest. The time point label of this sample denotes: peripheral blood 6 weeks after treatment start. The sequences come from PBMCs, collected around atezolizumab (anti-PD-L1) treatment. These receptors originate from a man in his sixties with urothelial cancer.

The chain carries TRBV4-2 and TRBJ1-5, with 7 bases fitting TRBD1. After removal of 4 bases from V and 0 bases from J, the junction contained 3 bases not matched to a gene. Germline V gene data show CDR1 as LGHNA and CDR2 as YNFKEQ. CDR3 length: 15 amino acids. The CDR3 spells CASSPGTDSNQPQHF. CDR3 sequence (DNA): TGTGCCAGCAGCCCCGGGACAGATAGCAATCAGCCCCAGCATTTT.

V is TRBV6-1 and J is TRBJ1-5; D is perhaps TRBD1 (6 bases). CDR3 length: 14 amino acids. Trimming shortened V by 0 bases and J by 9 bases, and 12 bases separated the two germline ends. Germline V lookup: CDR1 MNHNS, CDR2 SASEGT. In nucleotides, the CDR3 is TGTGCCAGCAGTGAAGCTTGGGACATCGGGCCCCAGCATTTT. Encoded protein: CASSEAWDIGPQHF.

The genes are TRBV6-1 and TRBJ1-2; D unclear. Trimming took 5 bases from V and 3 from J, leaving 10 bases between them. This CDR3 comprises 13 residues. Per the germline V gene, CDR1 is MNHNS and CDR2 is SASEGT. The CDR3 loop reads CASSWTYDYGYTF. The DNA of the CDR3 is TGTGCCAGCAGTTGGACTTATGACTATGGCTACACCTTC.

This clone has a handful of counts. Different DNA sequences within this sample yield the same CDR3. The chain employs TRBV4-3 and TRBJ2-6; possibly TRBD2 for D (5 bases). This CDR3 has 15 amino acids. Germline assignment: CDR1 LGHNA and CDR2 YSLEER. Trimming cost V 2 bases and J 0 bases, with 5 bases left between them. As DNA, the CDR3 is TGCGCCAGCAGCCAACGGGACTCTGGGGCCAACGTCCTGACTTTC. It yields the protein CASSQRDSGANVLTF.

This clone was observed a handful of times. CDR3: CASSQAVLENNEQFF. The DNA for the CDR3 is TGTGCCAGCAGCCAAGCCGTACTAGAAAACAATGAGCAGTTCTTC. The V call is TRBV4-2, the J call TRBJ2-1; TRBD2 might be the D (5 bases). Looked up from germline, CDR1 is LGHNA and CDR2 is YNFKEQ. Trimming left V 1 base short and J 5 bases short, with 12 bases between. The CDR3 consists of 15 residues.

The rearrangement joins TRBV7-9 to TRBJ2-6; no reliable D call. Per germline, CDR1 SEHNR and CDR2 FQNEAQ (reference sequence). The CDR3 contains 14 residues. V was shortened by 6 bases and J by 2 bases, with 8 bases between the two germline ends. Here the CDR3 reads CASRDWTGANVLTF. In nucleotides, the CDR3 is TGTGCCAGCAGAGACTGGACTGGGGCCAACGTCCTGACTTTC.

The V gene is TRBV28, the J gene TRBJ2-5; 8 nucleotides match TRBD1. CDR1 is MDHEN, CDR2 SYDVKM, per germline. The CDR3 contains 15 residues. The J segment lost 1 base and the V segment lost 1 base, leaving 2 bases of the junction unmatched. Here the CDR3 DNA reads TGTGCCAGCAGTTTATACAGGGGGGTCCAAGAGACCCAGTACTTC. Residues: CASSLYRGVQETQYF.

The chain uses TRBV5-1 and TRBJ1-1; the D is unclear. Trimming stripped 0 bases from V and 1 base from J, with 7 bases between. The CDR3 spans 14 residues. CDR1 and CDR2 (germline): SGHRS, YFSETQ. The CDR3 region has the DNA TGCGCCAGCAGCTTGGCGCCGGGGAACACTGAAGCTTTCTTT. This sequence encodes CASSLAPGNTEAFF.

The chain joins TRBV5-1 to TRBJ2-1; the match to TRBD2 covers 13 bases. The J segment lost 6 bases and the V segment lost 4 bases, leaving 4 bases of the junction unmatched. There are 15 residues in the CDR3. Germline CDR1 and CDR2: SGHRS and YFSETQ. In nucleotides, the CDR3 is TGCGCCAGCAGCCCAGGGACTAGCGGGATCAATGAGCAGTTCTTC. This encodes CASSPGTSGINEQFF.

The DNA of the CDR3 is TGTGCCAGCAGCCCCATTCCAGCTATTTCGGGAGTCTCCTCCTACGAGCAGTACTTC. Translation: CASSPIPAISGVSSYEQYF. J is TRBJ2-7 and V is TRBV14; D might be TRBD2 (6 bases). V shed 4 bases and J shed 0 bases, with 25 bases lying between them. CDR1 is SGHDN and CDR2 is FVKESK in the germline V gene. The CDR3 runs to 19 residues.

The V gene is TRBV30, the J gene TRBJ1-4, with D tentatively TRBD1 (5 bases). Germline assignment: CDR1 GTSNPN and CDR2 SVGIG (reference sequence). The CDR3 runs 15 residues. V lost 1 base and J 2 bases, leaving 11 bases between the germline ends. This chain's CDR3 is CAWSAAGGTNEKLFF. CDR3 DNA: TGTGCCTGGAGTGCCGCGGGGGGGACTAATGAAAAACTGTTTTTT.

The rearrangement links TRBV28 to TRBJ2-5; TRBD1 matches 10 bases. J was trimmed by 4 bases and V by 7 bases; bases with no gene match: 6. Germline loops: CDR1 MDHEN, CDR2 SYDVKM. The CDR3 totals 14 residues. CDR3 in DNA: TGTGCCAGCACGGACAGGGGGAAAGGAGAGACCCAGTACTTC. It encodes CASTDRGKGETQYF.

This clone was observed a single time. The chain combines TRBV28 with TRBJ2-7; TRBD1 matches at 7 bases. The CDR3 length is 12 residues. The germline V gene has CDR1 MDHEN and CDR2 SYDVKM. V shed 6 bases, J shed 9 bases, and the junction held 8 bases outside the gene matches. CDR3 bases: TGTGCCAGCAGGCCTCGACAGGGCGGGCAGTACTTC. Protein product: CASRPRQGGQYF.

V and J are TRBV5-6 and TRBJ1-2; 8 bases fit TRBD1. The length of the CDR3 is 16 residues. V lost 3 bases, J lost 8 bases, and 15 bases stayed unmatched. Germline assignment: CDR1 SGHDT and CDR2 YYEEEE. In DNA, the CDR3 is TGTGCCAGCAGCTCGATGGACAGGGCGGAATTCGGGGGCTACACCTTC. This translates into CASSSMDRAEFGGYTF.

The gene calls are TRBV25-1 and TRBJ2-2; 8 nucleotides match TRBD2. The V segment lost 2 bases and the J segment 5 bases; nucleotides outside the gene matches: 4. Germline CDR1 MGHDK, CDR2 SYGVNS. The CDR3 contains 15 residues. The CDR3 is CASSEVGGGTGELFF. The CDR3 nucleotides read TGTGCCAGCAGTGAAGTCGGGGGGGGGACCGGGGAGCTGTTTTTT. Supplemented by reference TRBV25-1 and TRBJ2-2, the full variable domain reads EADIYQTPRYLVIGTGKKITLECSQTMGHDKMYWYQQDPGMELHLIHYSYGVNSTEKGDLSSESTVSRIRTEHFPLTLESARPSHTSQYLCASSEVGGGTGELFFGEGSRLTVL.

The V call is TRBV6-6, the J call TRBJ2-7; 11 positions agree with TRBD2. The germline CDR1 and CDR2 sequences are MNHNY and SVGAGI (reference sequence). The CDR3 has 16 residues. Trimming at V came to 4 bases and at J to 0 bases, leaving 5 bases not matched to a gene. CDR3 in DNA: TGTGCCAGCAGTTCCGGTAGCGGGAGGGTCTCCTACGAGCAGTACTTC. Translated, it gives CASSSGSGRVSYEQYF.

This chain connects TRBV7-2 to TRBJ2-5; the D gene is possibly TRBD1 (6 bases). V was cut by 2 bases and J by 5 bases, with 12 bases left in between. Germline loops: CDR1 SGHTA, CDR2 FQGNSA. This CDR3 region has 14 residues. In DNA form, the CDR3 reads TGTGCCAGCAGCTTAAGGACAGCGGCGGAGACCCAGTACTTC. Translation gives CASSLRTAAETQYF.

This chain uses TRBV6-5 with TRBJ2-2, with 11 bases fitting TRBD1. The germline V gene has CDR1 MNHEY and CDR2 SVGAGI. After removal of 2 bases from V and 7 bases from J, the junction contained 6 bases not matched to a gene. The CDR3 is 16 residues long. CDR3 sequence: CASSYSGQGASGELFF. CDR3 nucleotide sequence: TGTGCCAGCAGTTACAGTGGACAGGGGGCTAGCGGGGAGCTGTTTTTT.

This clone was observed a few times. CDR3 sequence reads: CAGTTGTSYEQYF. The CDR3 nucleotides are TGTGCCGGTACGACAGGAACCTCCTACGAGCAGTACTTC. The rearrangement joins TRBV7-9 to TRBJ2-7; D might be TRBD1 (6 bases). Trimming took off 11 bases at V and 0 bases at J, with 14 bases between the two ends. The CDR3 is 13 residues long. Germline V gene sequence: CDR1 SEHNR, CDR2 FQNEAQ (reference sequence).

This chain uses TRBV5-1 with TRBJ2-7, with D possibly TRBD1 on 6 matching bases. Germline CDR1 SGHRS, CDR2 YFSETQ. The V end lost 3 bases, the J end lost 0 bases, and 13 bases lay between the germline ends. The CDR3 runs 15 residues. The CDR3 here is CASSSQTGSSYEQYF. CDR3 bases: TGCGCCAGCAGCTCGCAGACAGGTTCCTCCTACGAGCAGTACTTC.

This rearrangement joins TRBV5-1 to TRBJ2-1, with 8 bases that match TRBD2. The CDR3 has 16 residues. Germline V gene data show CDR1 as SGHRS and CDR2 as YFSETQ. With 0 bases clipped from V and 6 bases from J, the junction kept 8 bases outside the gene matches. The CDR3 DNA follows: TGCGCCAGCAGCTTGGGCGGCGGGGGGCTCGGCAATGAGCAGTTCTTC. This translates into CASSLGGGGLGNEQFF.

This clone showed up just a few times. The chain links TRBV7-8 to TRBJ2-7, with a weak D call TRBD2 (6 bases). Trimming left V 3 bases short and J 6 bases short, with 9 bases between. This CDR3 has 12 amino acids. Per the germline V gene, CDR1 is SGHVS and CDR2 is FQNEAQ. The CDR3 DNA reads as TGTGCCAGCAGCTTTTTGGGGGGCGAGCAGTACTTC. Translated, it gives CASSFLGGEQYF.

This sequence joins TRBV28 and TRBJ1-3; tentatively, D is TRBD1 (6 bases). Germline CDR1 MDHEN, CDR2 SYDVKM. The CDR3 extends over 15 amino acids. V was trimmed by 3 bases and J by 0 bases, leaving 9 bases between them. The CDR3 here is CASSFGTISGNTIYF. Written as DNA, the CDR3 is TGTGCCAGCAGTTTCGGGACAATCTCTGGAAACACCATATATTTT.

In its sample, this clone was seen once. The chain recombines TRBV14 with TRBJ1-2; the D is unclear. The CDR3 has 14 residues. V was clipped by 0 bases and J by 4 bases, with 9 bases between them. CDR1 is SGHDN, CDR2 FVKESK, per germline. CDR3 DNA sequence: TGTGCCAGCAGCCAAGATGCCAGATCCTATGGCTACACCTTC. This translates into CASSQDARSYGYTF.

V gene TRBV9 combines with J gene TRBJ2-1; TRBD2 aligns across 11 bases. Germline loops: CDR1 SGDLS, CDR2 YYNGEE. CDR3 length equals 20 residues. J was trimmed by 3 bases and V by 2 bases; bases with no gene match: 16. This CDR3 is CASSVSRLAGGGRRYNEQFF. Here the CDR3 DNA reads TGTGCCAGCAGCGTTTCGAGGCTAGCGGGAGGCGGTAGGCGCTACAATGAGCAGTTCTTC. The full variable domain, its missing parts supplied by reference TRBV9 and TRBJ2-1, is DSGVTQTPKHLITATGQRVTLRCSPRSGDLSVYWYQQSLDQGLQFLIQYYNGEERAKGNILERFSAQQFPDLHSELNLSSLELGDSALYFCASSVSRLAGGGRRYNEQFFGPGTRLTVL.